There are a few counts of the clone carrying this TCR beta chain. These data come from a study of T cell repertoires in cytomegalovirus infection. Study-wide context: Matching HLA type, along with CMV infection, was indicated by public TCR beta signatures.

Each CDR3 protein gets one entry after TCRdb re-called the reads with MiXCR. The sample consists of about 450,000 distinct CDR3 sequences, roughly 31% of them appearing once. Per the germline V gene, CDR1 is MNHNS and CDR2 is SASEGT. Trimming cost V 6 bases and J 3 bases, with 11 bases left between them. The CDR3 has 13 residues. Sequencing was performed on PBMCs. The TCR was taken from a human donor in good health (CMV status not recorded). Some clones in this sample may be carry-over from other donors' samples. The rearrangement links TRBV6-1 to TRBJ1-1; tentatively, D is TRBD1 (5 bases). The CDR3 is CASSPPGDTEAFF. Written as DNA, the CDR3 is TGTGCCAGCAGCCCGCCGGGGGACACTGAAGCTTTCTTT.